The 27 T cell receptor beta chains listed next were all sequenced from one sample in a study of CD8+ T cells in alopecia areata listed by TCRdb under 2018. Library preparation was by the immunoSEQ multiplex PCR assay. To provide template for TCR sequencing, every sample had RNA extracted and reverse transcribed into cDNA. This immuneACCESS table, as held by TCRdb, lists in-frame sequences with V and J called but not all clones. Of the missing ones, under half trace to an unresolved V gene in checked studies; the others have no known cause. For this sample there are about 110,000 clones; 45% to 60% appear just once. The ten largest clonotypes hold roughly 25% of the sample. The sequenced sample was NKG2D-low CD8+ T cells sorted from blood. What this sample's cell subset or site label stands for: sorted CD8+ NKG2D-low blood T cells. Receptor source: a human donor with alopecia areata.

The V call is TRBV5-1, the J call TRBJ2-3; D unclear. V lost 2 bases and J 2 bases, leaving 0 bases between the germline ends. Per germline, CDR1 SGHRS and CDR2 YFSETQ. The CDR3 is made up of 11 amino acids. The CDR3 DNA reads TGCGCCAGCAGCTTCACAGATACGCAGTATTTT. The encoded protein is CASSFTDTQYF.

For this clone: One junction end does not reproduce the germline sequence, and a read error may be involved. The J gene is TRBJ2-3, the V gene TRBV13; 13 nucleotides align to TRBD2. Germline CDR1 and CDR2: PRHDT and FYEKMQ (reference sequence). This CDR3 spans 17 amino acids. The CDR3 coding sequence is TGTGCCAGCAGCGTAGGGACTAGCGGGAAGGGAACAGATACGCAGTATTTT. Its protein is CASSVGTSGKGTDTQYF. Variable domain in full (rest from reference TRBV13 and TRBJ2-3): AAGVIQSPRHLIKEKRETATLKCYPIPRHDTVYWYQQGPGQDPQFLISFYEKMQSDKGSIPDRFSAQQFSDYHSELNMSSLELGDSALYFCASSVGTSGKGTDTQYFGPGTRLTVL.

The genes are TRBV9 and TRBJ2-2; D uncertain. Germline V gene sequence: CDR1 SGDLS, CDR2 YYNGEE. The ends were cut back, 0 bases at V and 4 bases at J, with 4 bases in the middle. The CDR3 is 13 residues long. CDR3 sequence reads: CASSVGSTGELFF. CDR3 sequence (DNA): TGTGCCAGCAGCGTAGGTAGCACCGGGGAGCTGTTTTTT.

The CDR3 reads CASSTSPGELFF. The CDR3 coding sequence is TGTGCCAGCAGCACGAGTCCGGGGGAGCTGTTTTTT. The V gene is TRBV28, the J gene TRBJ2-2; D gene uncertain. CDR3 length: 12 residues. The V end lost 6 bases, the J end lost 8 bases, and 10 bases lay between the germline ends. The germline V gene encodes CDR1 MDHEN and CDR2 SYDVKM.

The V call is TRBV2, the J call TRBJ2-1, with D uncertain. Germline CDR1 SNHLY, CDR2 FYNNEI. The CDR3 is 12 amino acids. The ends were cut back, 9 bases at V and 0 bases at J, with 6 bases in the middle. The DNA of the CDR3 is TGTGCCAGTTATAGCTCCTACAATGAGCAGTTCTTC. Amino acid sequence: CASYSSYNEQFF.

This clone was seen just once. The chain joins TRBV12-5 to TRBJ2-7; no clear D gene. V lost 3 bases and J lost 4, with 10 bases in between. Germline assignment: CDR1 LGHNT and CDR2 FRNRAP. This CDR3 is built from 13 residues. The CDR3 sequence is CASGFRVRYEQYF. CDR3 DNA: TGTGCTAGTGGTTTCAGAGTACGATACGAGCAGTACTTC.

The chain recombines TRBV6-1 with TRBJ2-5; D possibly corresponds to TRBD1 (5 bases). The CDR3 runs to 15 residues. Germline lookup yields CDR1 MNHNS and CDR2 SASEGT. V shed 6 bases and J shed 0 bases, with 14 bases lying between them. CDR3 DNA: TGTGCCAGCAGGACCAGGGTCCTGTACCAAGAGACCCAGTACTTC. This codes for CASRTRVLYQETQYF.

This chain links TRBV11-2 with TRBJ2-7; D not certain. The CDR3 extends over 12 amino acids. The germline gives CDR1 SGHAT, CDR2 FQNNGV. Trimming pared 1 base from V and 6 bases from J, leaving 7 bases between. CDR3 sequence reads: CASSLVGVEQYF. CDR3 in DNA: TGTGCCAGCAGCTTAGTTGGGGTCGAGCAGTACTTC.

This chain links TRBV10-3 with TRBJ2-1, with a weak D call TRBD1 (5 bases). This CDR3 comprises 13 residues. The ends were cut back, 7 bases at V and 7 bases at J, with 14 bases in the middle. From germline, CDR1 is ENHRY and CDR2 SYGVKD. The CDR3 nucleotides are TGTGCCATCAACCTGGACAATACAAATGAGCAGTTCTTC. This encodes CAINLDNTNEQFF.

The chain recombines TRBV28 with TRBJ2-7, with 7 bases identical to TRBD1. This CDR3 is built from 14 residues. Per germline, CDR1 MDHEN and CDR2 SYDVKM. V trimming: 6 bases; J trimming: 5 bases; junction bases outside the gene matches: 10. Here the CDR3 DNA reads TGTGCCAGCAGATGGGACAGAGTTAACGACGAGCAGTACTTC. As protein: CASRWDRVNDEQYF.

A note on this clone: This sample also contains other DNA sequences that code for the same CDR3. The chain has TRBV5-1 and TRBJ2-7; 7 bases are a match to TRBD1. The J segment lost 3 bases and the V segment lost 0 bases, leaving 6 bases of the junction unmatched. The CDR3 totals 15 residues. Germline assignment: CDR1 SGHRS and CDR2 YFSETQ. CDR3 residues: CASSLEAGGFYEQYF. The CDR3 DNA reads TGCGCCAGCAGCTTGGAGGCAGGGGGTTTCTACGAGCAGTACTTC.

This clone appeared a single time. This rearrangement joins TRBV9 to TRBJ2-1; tentative D call: TRBD1 (6 bases). Looked up from germline, CDR1 is SGDLS and CDR2 is YYNGEE. V lost 2 bases to trimming and J lost 0 bases, with 12 bases between them. The CDR3 totals 16 residues. The CDR3 DNA reads TGTGCCAGCAGCGTCCTCGACAGGAGCTCCTACAATGAGCAGTTCTTC. Its protein is CASSVLDRSSYNEQFF.

V usage is TRBV7-2 and J usage is TRBJ2-3; D is uncertain. Germline V gene data show CDR1 as SGHTA and CDR2 as FQGNSA. V gave up 2 bases and J gave up 2 bases, with 14 bases separating them. CDR3 length equals 16 residues. This chain's CDR3 is CASSLRPWAFTDTQYF. As DNA, the CDR3 is TGTGCCAGCAGCTTAAGGCCCTGGGCCTTCACAGATACGCAGTATTTT.

The genes are TRBV4-1 and TRBJ2-1, with 8 bases that match TRBD2. Per germline, CDR1 MGHRA and CDR2 YSYEKL. V gave up 0 bases and J gave up 1 base; unmatched junction bases: 2. This CDR3 has 16 amino acids. The chain's CDR3 is CASSQEGGRSYNEQFF. CDR3 DNA sequence: TGCGCCAGCAGCCAAGAAGGCGGGAGGTCCTACAATGAGCAGTTCTTC.

The chain combines TRBV29-1 with TRBJ2-1, with 8 bases that match TRBD2. The CDR3 covers 17 residues. V dropped 3 bases and J dropped 0; count of bases not matched to a gene: 10. Germline loops: CDR1 SQVTM, CDR2 ANQGSEA. CDR3 sequence reads: CSVEGVAGQFSYNEQFF. For the CDR3, the DNA is TGCAGCGTTGAGGGGGTAGCGGGACAATTCTCCTACAATGAGCAGTTCTTC.

The rearrangement links TRBV5-6 to TRBJ2-7; 8 nucleotides line up with TRBD1. This CDR3 has 14 amino acids. CDR1 is SGHDT and CDR2 is YYEEEE in the germline V gene. The J segment lost 2 bases and the V segment lost 4 bases, leaving 5 bases of the junction unmatched. The chain's CDR3 is CASSETGETYEQYF. In DNA form, the CDR3 reads TGTGCCAGCAGCGAGACAGGGGAGACCTACGAGCAGTACTTC.

This clone turned up a few times. This sequence joins TRBV19 and TRBJ2-3, with no clear D. There are 15 residues in the CDR3. The germline gives CDR1 LNHDA, CDR2 SQIVND (reference sequence). V lost 4 bases and J 1 base, leaving 12 bases between the germline ends. Written as DNA, the CDR3 is TGTGCCAGTAGTAGTTCATCCCGGGGCACAGATACGCAGTATTTT. Its translation is CASSSSSRGTDTQYF.

This rearrangement joins TRBV5-1 to TRBJ2-2, with 13 positions matching TRBD2. The CDR3 runs to 18 residues. J gave up 4 bases and V 2 bases, and 8 bases lay outside the gene matches. The V gene's germline CDR1 is SGHRS and CDR2 YFSETQ. The DNA for the CDR3 is TGCGCCAGCAGCTTATACTCGGGACTAGCGGGATTCACCGGGGAGCTGTTTTTT. Its protein is CASSLYSGLAGFTGELFF. Looking up the rest from reference TRBV5-1 and TRBJ2-2 gives the full variable domain: KAGVTQTPRYLIKTRGQQVTLSCSPISGHRSVSWYQQTPGQGLQFLFEYFSETQRNKGNFPGRFSGRQFSNSRSEMNVSTLELGDSALYLCASSLYSGLAGFTGELFFGEGSRLTVL.

This clone was counted a single time. The rearrangement uses TRBV7-9 and TRBJ2-7, with 7 positions matching TRBD1. The CDR3 contains 12 residues. V lost 6 bases, J lost 8 bases, and 7 bases stayed unmatched. Germline V gene sequence: CDR1 SEHNR, CDR2 FQNEAQ (reference sequence). The CDR3: CASRRGQSQQYF. The CDR3 nucleotides are TGTGCCAGCAGGAGGGGACAGTCTCAGCAGTACTTC.

The chain is built from TRBV5-1 and TRBJ1-4; no definite D call. The ends were cut back, 3 bases at V and 0 bases at J, with 3 bases in the middle. CDR3 length equals 13 residues. CDR1 SGHRS and CDR2 YFSETQ come from the germline V gene. For the CDR3, the DNA is TGCGCCAGCAGCTCAACAACTAATGAAAAACTGTTTTTT. Translated: CASSSTTNEKLFF.

This clone was counted a few times. This sequence joins TRBV6-5 and TRBJ1-2; 8 bases fit TRBD1. V lost 7 bases and J lost 7; bases outside the gene matches: 11. The CDR3 has 14 residues. Germline lookup yields CDR1 MNHEY and CDR2 SVGAGI. This CDR3 is CASKSPGGFPGYTF. DNA of the CDR3: TGTGCCAGCAAGTCCCCAGGGGGCTTCCCTGGCTACACCTTC.

This clone was seen a few times. The CDR3: CASSGQVGQPQHF. Written as DNA, the CDR3 is TGTGCCAGCAGTGGACAGGTGGGTCAGCCCCAGCATTTT. The rearrangement uses TRBV27 and TRBJ1-5; 7 bases match TRBD1. The CDR3 consists of 13 residues. Trimming cost V 5 bases and J 6 bases; bases outside gene matches: 4. Germline CDR1 and CDR2: MNHEY and SMNVEV (reference sequence).

The chain uses TRBV5-1 and TRBJ2-5; TRBD1 agrees at 9 bases. The ends lost 0 bases at V and 5 bases at J; junction bases unmatched: 11. Germline CDR1 and CDR2: SGHRS and YFSETQ. The CDR3 contains 17 residues. This CDR3 is CASSLAYWDRAIETQYF. The DNA for the CDR3 is TGCGCCAGCAGCTTGGCCTATTGGGACAGGGCCATCGAGACCCAGTACTTC.

The chain carries TRBV2 and TRBJ1-2, with D tentatively TRBD1 (5 bases). The CDR3 is 14 residues long. Trimming cost V 8 bases and J 8 bases, with 21 bases left between them. Germline V CDR1 and CDR2: SNHLY, FYNNEI. The CDR3 sequence: CASDPGQGLFGYTF. The CDR3 region has the DNA TGTGCCAGCGATCCAGGCCAGGGTCTTTTCGGCTACACCTTC.

The chain joins TRBV30 to TRBJ2-1, with a possible D match to TRBD2 (6 bases). This CDR3 comprises 13 residues. V was clipped by 2 bases and J by 3 bases, with 8 bases between them. Looked up from germline, CDR1 is GTSNPN and CDR2 is SVGIG (reference sequence). CDR3 in amino acids: CAWSLGGYNEQFF. CDR3 DNA: TGTGCCTGGAGTCTGGGGGGCTACAATGAGCAGTTCTTC.

The gene calls are TRBV10-1 and TRBJ2-1; 11 bases agree with TRBD2. The J segment lost 5 bases and the V segment lost 0 bases, leaving 3 bases of the junction unmatched. CDR3 length: 16 residues. The germline V gene has CDR1 WNHNN and CDR2 SYGVQD (reference sequence). Here the CDR3 DNA reads TGCGCCAGCAGTGAGTCGAGACTAGCGGGGCACAATGAGCAGTTCTTC. Translated: CASSESRLAGHNEQFF.

The chain combines TRBV9 with TRBJ2-1; 10 bases align to TRBD2. CDR1 SGDLS and CDR2 YYNGEE come from the germline V gene. This CDR3 has 15 amino acids. With 3 bases clipped from V and 5 bases from J, the junction kept 5 bases outside the gene matches. The CDR3 sequence: CASSASGRENNEQFF. CDR3 DNA sequence: TGTGCCAGCAGCGCTAGCGGGAGAGAGAACAATGAGCAGTTCTTC.